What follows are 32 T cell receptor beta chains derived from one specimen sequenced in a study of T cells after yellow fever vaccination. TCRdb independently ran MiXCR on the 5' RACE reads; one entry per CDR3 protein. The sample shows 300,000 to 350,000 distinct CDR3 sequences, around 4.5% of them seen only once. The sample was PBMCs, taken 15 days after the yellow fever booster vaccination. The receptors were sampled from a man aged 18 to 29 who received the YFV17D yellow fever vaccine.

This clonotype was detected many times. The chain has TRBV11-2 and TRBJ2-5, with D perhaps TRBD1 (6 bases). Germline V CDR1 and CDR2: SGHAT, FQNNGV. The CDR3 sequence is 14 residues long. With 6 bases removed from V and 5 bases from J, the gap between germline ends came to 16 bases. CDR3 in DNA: TGTGCCAGCAGAGCCGGGGCCCAGGGGGAGACCCAGTACTTC. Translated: CASRAGAQGETQYF.

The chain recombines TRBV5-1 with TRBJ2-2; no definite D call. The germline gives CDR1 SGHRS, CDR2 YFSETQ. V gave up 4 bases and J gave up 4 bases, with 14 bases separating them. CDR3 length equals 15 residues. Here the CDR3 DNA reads TGCGCCAGCAGCCTCCTCCGACACCTCACCGGGGAGCTGTTTTTT. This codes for CASSLLRHLTGELFF. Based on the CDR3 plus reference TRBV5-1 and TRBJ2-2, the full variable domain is KAGVTQTPRYLIKTRGQQVTLSCSPISGHRSVSWYQQTPGQGLQFLFEYFSETQRNKGNFPGRFSGRQFSNSRSEMNVSTLELGDSALYLCASSLLRHLTGELFFGEGSRLTVL.

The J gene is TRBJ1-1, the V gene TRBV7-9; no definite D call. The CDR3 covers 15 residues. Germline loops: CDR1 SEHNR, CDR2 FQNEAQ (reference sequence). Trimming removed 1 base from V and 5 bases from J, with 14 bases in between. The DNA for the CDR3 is TGTGCCAGCAGCTTAGAGCTGGGGAAGGTGACTGAAGCTTTCTTT. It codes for CASSLELGKVTEAFF. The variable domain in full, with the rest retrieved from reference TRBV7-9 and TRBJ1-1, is DTGVSQNPRHKITKRGQNVTFRCDPISEHNRLYWYRQTLGQGPEFLTYFQNEAQLEKSRLLSDRFSAERPKGSFSTLEIQRTEQGDSAMYLCASSLELGKVTEAFFGQGTRLTVV.

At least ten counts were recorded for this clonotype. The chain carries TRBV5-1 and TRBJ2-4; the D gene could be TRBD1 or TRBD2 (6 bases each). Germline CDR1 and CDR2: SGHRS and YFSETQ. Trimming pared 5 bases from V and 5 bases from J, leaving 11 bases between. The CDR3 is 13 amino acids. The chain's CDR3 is CASREGEENIQYF. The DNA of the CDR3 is TGCGCCAGCAGGGAGGGGGAGGAAAACATTCAGTACTTC.

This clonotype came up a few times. CDR3 coding DNA: TGCAGTGCTAGGTGGTCGCCAGGAGGAGATACGCAGTATTTT. It is translated as CSARWSPGGDTQYF. The genes are TRBV20-1 and TRBJ2-3; weak D call: TRBD2 (5 bases). In germline, CDR1 is DFQATT, CDR2 SNEGSKA (reference sequence). The CDR3 totals 14 residues. Trimming shortened V by 3 bases and J by 5 bases, and 15 bases separated the two germline ends.

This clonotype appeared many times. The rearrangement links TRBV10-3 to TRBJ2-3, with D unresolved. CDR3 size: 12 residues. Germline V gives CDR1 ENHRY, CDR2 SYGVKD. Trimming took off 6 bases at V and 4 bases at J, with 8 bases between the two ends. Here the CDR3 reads CAIRGTPDTQYF. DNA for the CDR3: TGTGCCATCAGGGGAACGCCAGATACGCAGTATTTT.

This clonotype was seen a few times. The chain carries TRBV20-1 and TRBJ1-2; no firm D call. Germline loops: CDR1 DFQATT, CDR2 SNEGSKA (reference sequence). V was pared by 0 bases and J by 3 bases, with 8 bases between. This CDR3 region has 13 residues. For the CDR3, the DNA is TGCAGTGCTAGAGATCGGGCGGACTATGGCTACACCTTC. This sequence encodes CSARDRADYGYTF.

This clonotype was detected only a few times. This CDR3 is CASSLEGTSAGELFF. In DNA, the CDR3 is TGCGCCAGCAGCTTGGAAGGGACTAGCGCCGGGGAGCTGTTTTTT. This chain links TRBV5-1 with TRBJ2-2; 10 bases are a match to TRBD2. Trimming at V came to 0 bases and at J to 6 bases, leaving 2 bases not matched to a gene. Germline V gene data show CDR1 as SGHRS and CDR2 as YFSETQ. The CDR3 sequence is 15 residues long.

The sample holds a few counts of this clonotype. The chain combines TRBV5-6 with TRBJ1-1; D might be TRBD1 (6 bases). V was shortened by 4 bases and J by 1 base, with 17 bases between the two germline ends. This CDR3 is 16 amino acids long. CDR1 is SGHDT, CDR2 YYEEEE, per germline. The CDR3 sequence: CASSRRSRGRNTEAFF. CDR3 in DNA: TGTGCCAGCAGCCGACGCTCTAGGGGGAGGAACACTGAAGCTTTCTTT.

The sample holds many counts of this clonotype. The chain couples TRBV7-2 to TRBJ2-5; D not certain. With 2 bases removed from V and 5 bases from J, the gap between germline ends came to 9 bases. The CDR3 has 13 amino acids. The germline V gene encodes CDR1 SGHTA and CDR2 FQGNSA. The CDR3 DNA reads TGTGCCAGCAGCTTAAGAATTTGGGAGACCCAGTACTTC. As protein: CASSLRIWETQYF.

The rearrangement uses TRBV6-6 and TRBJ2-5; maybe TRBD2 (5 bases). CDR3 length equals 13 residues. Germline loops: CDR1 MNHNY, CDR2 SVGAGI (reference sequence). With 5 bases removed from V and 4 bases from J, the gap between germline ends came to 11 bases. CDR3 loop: CASSTTRRETQYF. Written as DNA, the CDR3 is TGTGCCAGCAGTACAACTAGGAGAGAGACCCAGTACTTC.

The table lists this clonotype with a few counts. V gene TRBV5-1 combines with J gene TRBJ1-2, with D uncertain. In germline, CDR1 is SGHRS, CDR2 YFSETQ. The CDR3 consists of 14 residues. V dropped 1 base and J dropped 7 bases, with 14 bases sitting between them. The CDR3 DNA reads TGCGCCAGCAGCTTGTTGGAGTCTATGAGTGGCTACACCTTC. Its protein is CASSLLESMSGYTF.

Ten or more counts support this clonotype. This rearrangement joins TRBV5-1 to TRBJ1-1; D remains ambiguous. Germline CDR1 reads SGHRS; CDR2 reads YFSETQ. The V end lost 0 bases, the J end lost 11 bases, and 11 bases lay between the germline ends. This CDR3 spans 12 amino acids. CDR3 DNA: TGCGCCAGCAGCTTGGATTTGGTAACGGCTTTCTTT. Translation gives CASSLDLVTAFF.

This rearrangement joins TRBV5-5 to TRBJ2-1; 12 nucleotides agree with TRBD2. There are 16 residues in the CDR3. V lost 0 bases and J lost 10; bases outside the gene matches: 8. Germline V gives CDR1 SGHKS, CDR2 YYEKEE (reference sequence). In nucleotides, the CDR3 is TGTGCCAGCAGCTTGGCCCCTAGCGGGGGGGCCGGGGAGCAGTTCTTC. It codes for CASSLAPSGGAGEQFF.

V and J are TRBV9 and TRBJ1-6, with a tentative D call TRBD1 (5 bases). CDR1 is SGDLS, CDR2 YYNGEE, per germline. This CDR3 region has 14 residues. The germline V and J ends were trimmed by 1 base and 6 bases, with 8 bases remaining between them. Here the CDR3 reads CASSVRQTNSPLHF. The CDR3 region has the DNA TGTGCCAGCAGCGTACGACAGACTAATTCACCCCTCCACTTT.

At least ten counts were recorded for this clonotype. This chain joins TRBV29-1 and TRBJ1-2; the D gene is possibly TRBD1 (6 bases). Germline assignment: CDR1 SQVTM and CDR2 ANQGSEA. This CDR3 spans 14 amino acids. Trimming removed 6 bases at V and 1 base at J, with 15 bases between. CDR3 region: CSVRNRESNYGYTF. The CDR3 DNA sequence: TGCAGCGTCCGAAACAGGGAAAGTAACTATGGCTACACCTTC.

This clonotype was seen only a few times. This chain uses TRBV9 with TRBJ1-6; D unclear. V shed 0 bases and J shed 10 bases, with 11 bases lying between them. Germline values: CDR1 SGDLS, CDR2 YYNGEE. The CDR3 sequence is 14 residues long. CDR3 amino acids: CASSVGAPRSPLHF. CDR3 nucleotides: TGTGCCAGCAGCGTAGGGGCTCCGCGGTCACCCCTCCACTTT.

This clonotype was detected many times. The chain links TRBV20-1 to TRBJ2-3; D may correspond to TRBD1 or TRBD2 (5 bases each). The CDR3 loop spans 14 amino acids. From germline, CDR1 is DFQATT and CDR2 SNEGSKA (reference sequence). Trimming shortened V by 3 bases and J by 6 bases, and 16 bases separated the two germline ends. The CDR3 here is CSARGDYLGDTQYF. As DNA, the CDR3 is TGCAGTGCTAGGGGGGATTACCTAGGCGATACGCAGTATTTT.

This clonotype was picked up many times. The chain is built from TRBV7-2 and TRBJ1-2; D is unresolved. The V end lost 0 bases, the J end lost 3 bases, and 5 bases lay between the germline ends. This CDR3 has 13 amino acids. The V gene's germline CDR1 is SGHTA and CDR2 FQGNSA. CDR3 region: CASSLARDYGYTF. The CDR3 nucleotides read TGTGCCAGCAGCTTAGCAAGGGACTATGGCTACACCTTC.

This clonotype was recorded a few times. Here the CDR3 reads CASSLARDGKNIQYF. The CDR3 bases are TGTGCCAGCAGCTTAGCCAGGGATGGCAAAAACATTCAGTACTTC. The J gene is TRBJ2-4, the V gene TRBV7-2; tentatively, D is TRBD1 (5 bases). Germline V gene lookup returns CDR1 SGHTA and CDR2 FQGNSA. There are 15 residues in the CDR3. Between the trimmed V and J ends, which lost 0 bases and 3 bases, there was a span of 9 bases.

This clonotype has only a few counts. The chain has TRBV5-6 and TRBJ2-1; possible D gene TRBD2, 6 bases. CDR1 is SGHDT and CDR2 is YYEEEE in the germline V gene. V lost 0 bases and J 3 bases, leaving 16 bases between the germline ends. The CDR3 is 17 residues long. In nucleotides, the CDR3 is TGTGCCAGCAGCTTGGTCGGCGGGGCTGAGGTCTACAATGAGCAGTTCTTC. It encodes CASSLVGGAEVYNEQFF.

The CDR3 reads CASRRTGDSGYGYTF. The CDR3 region has the DNA TGTGCCAGCAGGCGGACAGGGGATAGTGGCTATGGCTACACCTTC. V usage is TRBV2 and J usage is TRBJ1-2; TRBD1 matches at 9 bases. The V gene's germline CDR1 is SNHLY and CDR2 FYNNEI. The J segment lost 4 bases and the V segment lost 6 bases, leaving 9 bases of the junction unmatched. There are 15 residues in the CDR3.

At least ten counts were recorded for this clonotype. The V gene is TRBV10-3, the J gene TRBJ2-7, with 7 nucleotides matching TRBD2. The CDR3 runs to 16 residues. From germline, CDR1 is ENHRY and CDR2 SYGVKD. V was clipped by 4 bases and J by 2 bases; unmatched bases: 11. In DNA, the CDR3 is TGTGCCATCAGTGTTTCCCCCGGGACTACAACCTACGAGCAGTACTTC. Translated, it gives CAISVSPGTTTYEQYF.

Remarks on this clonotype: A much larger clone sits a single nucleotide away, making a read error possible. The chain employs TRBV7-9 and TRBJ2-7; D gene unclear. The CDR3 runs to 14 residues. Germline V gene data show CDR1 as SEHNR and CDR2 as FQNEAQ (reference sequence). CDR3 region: CASCLDGPKYEQYF. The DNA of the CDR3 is TGTGCCAGCTGCTTAGATGGTCCCAAGTACGAGCAGTACTTC.

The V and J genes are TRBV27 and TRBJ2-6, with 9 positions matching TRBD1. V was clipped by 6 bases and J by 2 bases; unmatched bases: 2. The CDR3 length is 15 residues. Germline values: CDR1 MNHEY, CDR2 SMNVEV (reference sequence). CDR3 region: CASRGTGTGANVLTF. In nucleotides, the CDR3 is TGTGCCAGCAGGGGGACAGGGACTGGGGCCAACGTCCTGACTTTC.

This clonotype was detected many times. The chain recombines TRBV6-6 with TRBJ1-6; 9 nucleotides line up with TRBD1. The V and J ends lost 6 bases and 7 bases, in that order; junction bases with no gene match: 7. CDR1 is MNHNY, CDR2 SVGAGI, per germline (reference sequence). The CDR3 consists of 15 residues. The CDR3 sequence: CASSHGTGTNSPLHF. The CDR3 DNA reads TGTGCCAGCAGCCACGGGACAGGGACAAATTCACCCCTCCACTTT.

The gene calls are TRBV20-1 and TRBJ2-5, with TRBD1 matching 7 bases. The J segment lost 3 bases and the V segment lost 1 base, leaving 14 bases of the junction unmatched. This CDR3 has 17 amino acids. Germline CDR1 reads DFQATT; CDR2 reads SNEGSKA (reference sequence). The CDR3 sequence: CSARAGTAFIEEETQYF. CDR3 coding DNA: TGCAGTGCTAGAGCCGGGACAGCTTTTATCGAGGAAGAGACCCAGTACTTC.

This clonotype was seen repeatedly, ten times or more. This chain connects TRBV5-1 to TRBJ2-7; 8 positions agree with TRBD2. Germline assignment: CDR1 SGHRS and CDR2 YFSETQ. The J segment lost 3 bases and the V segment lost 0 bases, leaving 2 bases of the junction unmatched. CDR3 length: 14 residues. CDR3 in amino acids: CASSLVRGDYEQYF. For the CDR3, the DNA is TGCGCCAGCAGCTTGGTGCGGGGGGACTACGAGCAGTACTTC.

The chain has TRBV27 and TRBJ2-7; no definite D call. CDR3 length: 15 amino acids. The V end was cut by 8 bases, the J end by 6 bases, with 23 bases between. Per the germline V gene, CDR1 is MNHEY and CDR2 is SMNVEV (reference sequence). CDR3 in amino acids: CASSPRAARSSEQYF. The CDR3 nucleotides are TGTGCCAGCTCTCCAAGGGCTGCTCGGAGTTCCGAGCAGTACTTC.

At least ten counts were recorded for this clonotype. CDR3 in amino acids: CASSNSYEQYF. CDR3 in DNA: TGTGCCAGCAGCAACTCCTACGAGCAGTACTTC. V gene TRBV11-2 combines with J gene TRBJ2-7; no clear D. This CDR3 has 11 residues. Trimming took off 5 bases at V and 0 bases at J, with 2 bases between the two ends. CDR1 is SGHAT and CDR2 is FQNNGV in the germline V gene.

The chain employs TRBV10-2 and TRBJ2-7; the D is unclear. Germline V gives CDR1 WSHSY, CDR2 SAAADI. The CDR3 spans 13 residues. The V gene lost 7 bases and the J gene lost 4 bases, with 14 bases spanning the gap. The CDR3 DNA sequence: TGCGCCAGCACTTTAGCCGAGAAGTACGAGCAGTACTTC. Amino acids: CASTLAEKYEQYF.

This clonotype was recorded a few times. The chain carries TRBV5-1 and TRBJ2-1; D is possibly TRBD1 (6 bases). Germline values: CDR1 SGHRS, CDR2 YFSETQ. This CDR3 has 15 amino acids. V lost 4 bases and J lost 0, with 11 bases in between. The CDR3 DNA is TGCGCCAGCAGCGAGGGGGTAAGCTCCTACAATGAGCAGTTCTTC. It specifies CASSEGVSSYNEQFF.